These 3 T cell receptor beta chains originate from one sample sequenced in a study of blood T cell repertoires in COVID-19. Libraries were prepared by immunoSEQ multiplex PCR; TCRdb keeps only in-frame clonotypes and omits some of them. Of 100,000 to 130,000 clones detected, about 90% appear once; the ten largest clones hold roughly 1.2%. Material for sequencing was peripheral blood. The receptors come from a woman aged 25 to 39 with acute or convalescent COVID-19.

The V gene is TRBV10-2, the J gene TRBJ2-7; the match to TRBD2 covers 7 bases. J lost 3 bases, V lost 11 bases, and 10 bases had no gene match. Germline loops: CDR1 WSHSY, CDR2 SAAADI. CDR3 length equals 13 residues. In nucleotides, the CDR3 is TGCGCCCCCCCTGGGAGGGATATCTACGAGCAGTACTTC. Translation: CAPPGRDIYEQYF.

This chain connects TRBV10-3 to TRBJ1-1, with D uncertain. CDR1 is ENHRY and CDR2 is SYGVKD in the germline V gene. V was pared by 11 bases and J by 0 bases, with 13 bases between. The CDR3 sequence is 13 residues long. Here the CDR3 DNA reads TGTGCCGCCAACAGCAACATGAACACTGAAGCTTTCTTT. Translated, it gives CAANSNMNTEAFF.

V gene TRBV6-1 combines with J gene TRBJ1-5; D is undetermined. The germline gives CDR1 MNHNS, CDR2 SASEGT. V shed 3 bases and J shed 2 bases, with 8 bases lying between them. The CDR3 extends over 14 amino acids. CDR3 protein: CASSEGRRNQPQHF. CDR3 nucleotides: TGTGCCAGCAGTGAGGGCAGGCGCAATCAGCCCCAGCATTTT.